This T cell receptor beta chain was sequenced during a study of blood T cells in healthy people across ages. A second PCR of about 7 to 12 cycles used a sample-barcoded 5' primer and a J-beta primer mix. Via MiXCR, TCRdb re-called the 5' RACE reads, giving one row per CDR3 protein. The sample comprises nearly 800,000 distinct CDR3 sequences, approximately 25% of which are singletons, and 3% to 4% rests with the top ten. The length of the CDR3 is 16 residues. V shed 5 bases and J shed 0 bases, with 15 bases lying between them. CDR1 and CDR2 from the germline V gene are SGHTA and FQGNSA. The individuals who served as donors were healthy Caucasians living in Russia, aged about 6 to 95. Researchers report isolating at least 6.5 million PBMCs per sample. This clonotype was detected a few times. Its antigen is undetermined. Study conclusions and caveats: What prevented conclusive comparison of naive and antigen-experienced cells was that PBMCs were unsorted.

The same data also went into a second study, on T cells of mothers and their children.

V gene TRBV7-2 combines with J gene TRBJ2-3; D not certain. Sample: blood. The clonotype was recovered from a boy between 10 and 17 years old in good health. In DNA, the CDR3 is TGTGCCAGCAGCCCGTATGGCGGCTCTAGCACAGATACGCAGTATTTT. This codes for CASSPYGGSSTDTQYF.